This T cell receptor (beta chain) originates from a study of monozygotic twins with inflammatory bowel disease. TCRdb reprocessed the 5' RACE reads and keeps a single row for each CDR3 protein, giving no DNA. The listing records about 210,000 distinct CDR3 sequences. The receptor was derived from a human donor with ulcerative colitis or Crohn's disease, or a healthy co-twin of an affected twin (not recorded which). Sequencing was performed on blood.

CDR3 residues: CSARDQGRGAGGRNEQFF. This sequence joins TRBV20-1 and TRBJ2-1; TCRdb lists TRBD2, though no DNA is available to test this call. The CDR3 totals 18 residues. Germline CDR1 reads DFQATT; CDR2 reads SNEGSKA (reference sequence).